What follows are 9 T cell receptor beta chains derived from one specimen sequenced in a study of blood T cell repertoires in COVID-19 (dated by TCRdb to the early 2020s). The library relied on the immunoSEQ multiplex PCR assay. The immuneACCESS repertoire file appears here via TCRdb, limited to in-frame rearrangements. These files lack a portion of the clones; in checked studies, under half of the deficit traces to unresolved V genes, and the cause of the others is not known. This sample is represented by fewer than 350,000 clones; over 75% of them were singletons. Just over 7% of the sample is taken by the ten largest. Sequencing input: peripheral blood. The receptors here all came from a human donor in a cohort sampled during active COVID-19.

The V call is TRBV5-1, the J call TRBJ2-2; 11 positions agree with TRBD1. V shed 4 bases, J shed 1 base, and the junction held 9 bases outside the gene matches. This CDR3 comprises 18 residues. Germline CDR1 reads SGHRS; CDR2 reads YFSETQ. This CDR3 reads CASSEGTGGLVNTGELFF. The CDR3 DNA reads as TGCGCCAGCAGCGAGGGGACAGGGGGTTTGGTGAACACCGGGGAGCTGTTTTTT.

This chain joins TRBV6-5 and TRBJ2-7; D is perhaps TRBD1 (5 bases). The CDR3 contains 13 residues. Germline CDR1 and CDR2: MNHEY and SVGAGI. Trimming stripped 1 base from V and 9 bases from J, with 13 bases between. In DNA, the CDR3 is TGTGCCAGCAGTTACTTGCAGGGCCCTGGGCAGTACTTC. It is translated as CASSYLQGPGQYF.

This clone was seen ten or more times. The chain employs TRBV5-1 and TRBJ1-2; the D gene is possibly TRBD1 (6 bases). CDR3 length equals 16 residues. V shed 3 bases and J shed 5 bases, with 20 bases lying between them. CDR1 SGHRS and CDR2 YFSETQ come from the germline V gene. The DNA of the CDR3 is TGCGCCAGCAGCTCCGACGCTGGACAGAAAATTTATGGCTACACCTTC. Its translation is CASSSDAGQKIYGYTF. Together with reference TRBV5-1 and TRBJ1-2, the CDR3 gives the full variable domain: KAGVTQTPRYLIKTRGQQVTLSCSPISGHRSVSWYQQTPGQGLQFLFEYFSETQRNKGNFPGRFSGRQFSNSRSEMNVSTLELGDSALYLCASSSDAGQKIYGYTFGSGTRLTVV.

The J gene is TRBJ2-7, the V gene TRBV6-5; 8 bases fit TRBD1. The CDR3 loop spans 15 amino acids. Trimming removed 5 bases from V and 2 bases from J; junction bases left unmatched: 8. CDR1 is MNHEY, CDR2 SVGAGI, per germline. The CDR3 nucleotides are TGTGCCAGCAGTCCCAGCCGGGACAGGCCCTACGAGCAGTACTTC. As protein: CASSPSRDRPYEQYF.

A note on this clone: Mismatch with germline at one junction end may stem from a read error. The rearrangement joins TRBV11-2 to TRBJ2-1, with D perhaps TRBD2 (7 bases). The CDR3 runs 12 residues. Germline CDR1 SGHAT, CDR2 FQNNGV. CDR3 sequence reads: CASSLARREGVF. The CDR3 DNA follows: TGTGCCAGCAGCTTAGCCCGCAGGGAGGGGGTCTTC.

In this sample, this clone turned up a few times. V and J are TRBV12-3 or TRBV12-4 and TRBJ1-5, with D uncertain. The germline V and J ends were trimmed by 5 bases and 4 bases, with 6 bases remaining between them. This CDR3 spans 12 amino acids. CDR3 sequence: CASSELNQPQHF. The CDR3 bases are TGTGCCAGCAGTGAGTTAAATCAGCCCCAGCATTTT.

The chain carries TRBV2 and TRBJ1-1; 7 bases are a match to TRBD1. The CDR3 has 12 residues. V shed 6 bases and J 8 bases; nucleotides not matched to a gene: 6. Germline CDR1 reads SNHLY; CDR2 reads FYNNEI. The CDR3 here is CASRATGTEAFF. The CDR3 bases are TGTGCCAGCAGAGCGACAGGGACCGAAGCTTTCTTT. The full variable domain, rest sourced from reference TRBV2 and TRBJ1-1, is EPEVTQTPSHQVTQMGQEVILRCVPISNHLYFYWYRQILGQKVEFLVSFYNNEISEKSEIFDDQFSVERPDGSNFTLKIRSTKLEDSAMYFCASRATGTEAFFGQGTRLTVV.

The chain employs TRBV27 and TRBJ1-3; no reliable D call. The CDR3 runs to 15 residues. CDR1 MNHEY and CDR2 SMNVEV come from the germline V gene (reference sequence). The V gene lost 4 bases and the J gene lost 2 bases, with 12 bases spanning the gap. The CDR3 sequence is CASSSHSVPGNTIYF. The DNA for the CDR3 is TGTGCCAGCAGTTCACATTCAGTTCCTGGAAACACCATATATTTT.

This chain joins TRBV7-9 and TRBJ2-7, with TRBD1 as a possible D gene (6 bases). Germline loops: CDR1 SEHNR, CDR2 FQNEAQ (reference sequence). The germline V and J ends were trimmed by 4 bases and 7 bases, with 20 bases remaining between them. This CDR3 region has 15 residues. CDR3 in DNA: TGTGCCAGCAGCTCTAGGACAGCCGTTACTCGAGAGCAGTACTTC. This translates into CASSSRTAVTREQYF. Based on the CDR3 plus reference TRBV7-9 and TRBJ2-7, the full variable domain is DTGVSQNPRHKITKRGQNVTFRCDPISEHNRLYWYRQTLGQGPEFLTYFQNEAQLEKSRLLSDRFSAERPKGSFSTLEIQRTEQGDSAMYLCASSSRTAVTREQYFGPGTRLTVT.